A selection of T cell receptor beta chains follows, all from one sample in a study of memory B cells and T cells in multiple sclerosis. Generated by immunoSEQ multiplex PCR, the TCRdb table keeps only in-frame clones and is missing some. Here the sample spans roughly 8,200 clones, around 60% being singletons. The source material was memory (CD45RO+) CD8+ T cells from blood. These receptors originate from a human donor with multiple sclerosis. Both conserved end residues are part of each CDR3. D genes are given only for firm matches. Clone sizes are given selectively: once, few, many, or a class where the clone is expanded.

V gene,D gene,J gene,clone size,CDR3 DNA,CDR3 protein
TRBV28,TRBD2,TRBJ2-2,medium-sized,TGTGCCAGCAGTTTCCTAGAAGGGACTAGCGGGGCCGGGGAGCTGTTTTTT,CASSFLEGTSGAGELFF
TRBV6-7,TRBD1,TRBJ2-4,medium-sized,TGTGCCAGCAACCAAACAGGGGGCGAAGCCAAAAACATTCAGTACTTC,CASNQTGGEAKNIQYF
TRBV7-9,TRBD1,TRBJ1-5,few,TGTGCCAGCAGCCCGGACAGGGGAAGCAATCAGCCCCAGCATTTT,CASSPDRGSNQPQHF
TRBV5-4,NA,TRBJ1-2,few,TGTGCCAGCAGCCAAGGTGTTTGGGGCTCCTATGGCTACACCTTC,CASSQGVWGSYGYTF
TRBV6-1,NA,TRBJ1-1,NA,TGTGCCAGCAGTGAAGCGTCTTACGGGGGGCTTAAACACACTGAAGCTTTCTTT,CASSEASYGGLKHTEAFF
TRBV7-6,NA,TRBJ1-6,NA,TGTGCCAGCAGCTCACCCCAGGGTTATAATTCACCCCTCCACTTT,CASSSPQGYNSPLHF
TRBV5-6,NA,TRBJ2-7,few,TGTGCCAGCAGCTTGGGGAGGGGCGTCCTATCCTACGAGCAGTACTTC,CASSLGRGVLSYEQYF
TRBV6-1,NA,TRBJ1-6,NA,TGTGCCAGCAGTACGGGTGGGGAGAATTCACCCCTCCACTTT,CASSTGGENSPLHF
TRBV7-6,TRBD1,TRBJ2-7,NA,TGTGCCAGCAGCCATCATCGGACAGGGGGCTCCTACGAGCAGTACTTC,CASSHHRTGGSYEQYF
TRBV20-1,NA,TRBJ2-7,few,TGCAGTGCTAGACAGGTAAACGAGCAGTACTTC,CSARQVNEQYF
TRBV6-4,NA,TRBJ2-5,few,TGTGCCAGCAGTGACGGAAGCGTAGCCCTCCAAGAGACCCAGTACTTC,CASSDGSVALQETQYF
TRBV19,NA,TRBJ1-2,NA,TGTGCCAGTAACCCAGGGACAACGAATGGCTACACCTTC,CASNPGTTNGYTF
TRBV9,NA,TRBJ1-2,NA,TGTGCCAGCAGCGTAGGGGACTACTATGGCTACACCTTC,CASSVGDYYGYTF
TRBV5-4,NA,TRBJ2-1,NA,TGTGCCAGCAGCCCCGCCCCGTTGAGTGAGCAGTTCTTC,CASSPAPLSEQFF
TRBV4-2,NA,TRBJ2-7,NA,TGTGCCAGCAGCCAAGAGGGTAGGGGCTTGGACGAGCAGTACTTC,CASSQEGRGLDEQYF
TRBV9,TRBD1,TRBJ1-2,NA,TGTGCCAGCAGCGTAGTGCAGGGACAGGGGATCGGCTACACCTTC,CASSVVQGQGIGYTF
TRBV27,NA,TRBJ1-6,few,TGTGCCAGCTGTACATCTAGTTTCCATAATTCACCCCTCCACTTT,CASCTSSFHNSPLHF
TRBV6-1,TRBD1,TRBJ2-7,NA,TGTGCCAGCAGTGAAACAGGGGCGGGCGAGCAGTACTTC,CASSETGAGEQYF
TRBV6-6,TRBD1,TRBJ1-5,few,TGTGCCAGCAGGTCACAGGGGAATCAGCCCCAGCATTTT,CASRSQGNQPQHF
TRBV29-1,NA,TRBJ2-3,once,TGCAGCGTTATGACCTCGGGGTATACGCAGTATTTT,CSVMTSGYTQYF
TRBV19,NA,TRBJ2-7,NA,TGTGCCAGTAGTACGAGGGCTGACCTCTACGAGCAGTACTTC,CASSTRADLYEQYF